This T cell receptor (beta chain) came from a study of T cells in Graves' hyperthyroidism and ophthalmopathy. The germline V gene encodes CDR1 SGHRS and CDR2 YFSETQ. The V end was cut by 7 bases, the J end by 2 bases, with 18 bases between. This CDR3 contains 15 residues. Amplification targeted TCR beta CDR3 regions from RNA transcripts. The HTBI primer set was used in a first-round RT-PCR of the TCR CDR3. TCRdb called the multiplex PCR reads again in MiXCR, with one record for every CDR3 protein. The sample has around 600,000 distinct CDR3 sequences; about 14% are singletons. This clonotype was detected only a few times. PBMCs came from 8.5 to 10 ml fresh peripheral blood.

What was sequenced was blood. This receptor was obtained from a woman between 45 and 65 years old with Graves' ophthalmopathy. The chain couples TRBV5-1 to TRBJ1-1; D remains ambiguous. CDR3 nucleotide sequence: TGCGCCAGCGCCCTCGGAGAGGTCATAAACACTGAAGCTTTCTTT. This gives the protein CASALGEVINTEAFF.